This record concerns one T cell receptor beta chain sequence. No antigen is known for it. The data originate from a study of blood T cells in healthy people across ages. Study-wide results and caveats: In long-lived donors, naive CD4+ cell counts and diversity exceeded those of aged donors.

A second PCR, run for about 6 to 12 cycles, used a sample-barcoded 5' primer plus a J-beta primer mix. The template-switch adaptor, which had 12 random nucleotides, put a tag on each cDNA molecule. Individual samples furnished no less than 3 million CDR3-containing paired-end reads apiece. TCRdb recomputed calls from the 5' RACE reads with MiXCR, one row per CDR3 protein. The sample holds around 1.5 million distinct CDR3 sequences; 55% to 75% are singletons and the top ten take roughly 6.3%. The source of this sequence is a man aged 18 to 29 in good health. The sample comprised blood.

The CDR3 protein is CASSSIQGAQETQYF. In nucleotides, the CDR3 is TGTGCCAGCAGCTCAATACAGGGTGCCCAAGAGACCCAGTACTTC. V and J are TRBV7-6 and TRBJ2-5; a possible D gene is TRBD1 (6 bases). Germline V gives CDR1 SGHVS, CDR2 FNYEAQ. Deletions cut 4 bases from V and 1 base from J, with 13 bases between. The CDR3 loop spans 15 amino acids.